The clone carrying this T cell receptor (beta chain) has ten or more counts. The library came from three nested PCR rounds adapted from ARM-PCR protocols. Each CDR3 protein gets one entry after TCRdb re-called the multiplex PCR reads with MiXCR. The sample holds 200,000 to 250,000 distinct CDR3 sequences; less than 80% are singletons and the top ten take 20% to 25%. Germline CDR1 is SQVTM and CDR2 is ANQGSEA. The CDR3 length is 12 residues. V lost 6 bases, J lost 6 bases, and 12 bases lay in between. The template was RNA from unsorted bulk tissue. This sample was taken from a study of tumor and adjacent non-tumor tissue in lung cancer.

The chain combines TRBV29-1 with TRBJ2-1; D might be TRBD1 (6 bases). The sequenced sample consisted of lung tumor tissue. This TCR was recovered from a man between 60 and 75 years old with non-small cell lung cancer. The CDR3 is CSVDHRVNEQFF. The CDR3 DNA sequence: TGCAGCGTAGACCACAGGGTCAATGAGCAGTTCTTC.